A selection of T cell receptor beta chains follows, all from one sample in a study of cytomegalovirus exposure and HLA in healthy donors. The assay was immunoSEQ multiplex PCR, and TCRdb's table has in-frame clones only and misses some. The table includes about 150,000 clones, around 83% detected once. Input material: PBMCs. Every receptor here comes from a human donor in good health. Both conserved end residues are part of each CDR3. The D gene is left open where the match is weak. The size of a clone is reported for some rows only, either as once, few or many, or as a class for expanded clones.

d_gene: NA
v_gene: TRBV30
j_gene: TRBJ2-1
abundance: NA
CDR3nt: TGTGCCTGGAGTAAGGGGGACGGGACCTTCAATGAGCAGTTCTTC
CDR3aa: CAWSKGDGTFNEQFF

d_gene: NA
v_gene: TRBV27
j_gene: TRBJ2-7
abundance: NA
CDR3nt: TGTGCCAGCAGGGCCTTCGAGGCCTACCCCCTCTACGAGCAGTACTTC
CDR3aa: CASRAFEAYPLYEQYF

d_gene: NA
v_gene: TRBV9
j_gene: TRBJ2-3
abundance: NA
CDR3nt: TGTGCCAGCAGCGTAGCGTCTTCCACAGATACGCAGTATTTT
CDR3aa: CASSVASSTDTQYF

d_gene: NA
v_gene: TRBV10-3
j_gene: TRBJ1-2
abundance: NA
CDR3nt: TGTGCCATCAGTGGGGGGCTGAACTATGGCTACACCTTC
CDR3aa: CAISGGLNYGYTF

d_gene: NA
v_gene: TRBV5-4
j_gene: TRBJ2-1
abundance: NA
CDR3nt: TGTGCCAGCAGCTTTCAACAGGGGACTCACTACAATGAGCAGTTCTTC
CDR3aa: CASSFQQGTHYNEQFF

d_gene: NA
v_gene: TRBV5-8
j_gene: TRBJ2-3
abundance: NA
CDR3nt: TGTGCCAGCAGCTTACAGGGTCGGACAGATACGCAGTATTTT
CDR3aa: CASSLQGRTDTQYF

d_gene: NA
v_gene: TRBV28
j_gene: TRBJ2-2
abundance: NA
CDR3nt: TGTGCCAGCAGTTCCCCGTATCCCCTTGGGAGCACCGGGGAGCTGTTTTTT
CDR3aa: CASSSPYPLGSTGELFF

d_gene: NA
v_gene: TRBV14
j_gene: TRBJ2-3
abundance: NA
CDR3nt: TGTGCCAGCAGCCAGGGACAGGCCCTAGCGGGGGATACGCAGTATTTT
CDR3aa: CASSQGQALAGDTQYF

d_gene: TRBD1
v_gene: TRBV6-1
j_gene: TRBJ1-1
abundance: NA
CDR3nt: TGTGCCAGCAGTGTCGGACAGGGGGCTGAAGCTTTCTTT
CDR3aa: CASSVGQGAEAFF

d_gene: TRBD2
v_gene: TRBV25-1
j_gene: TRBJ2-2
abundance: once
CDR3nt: TGTGCCAGCAGTAAAAGCGGGATGAACACCGGGGAGCTGTTTTTT
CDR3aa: CASSKSGMNTGELFF

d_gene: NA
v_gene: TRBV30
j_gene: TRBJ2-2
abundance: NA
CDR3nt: TGTGCCTGGAGTGTACGGAGGACCGGGGAGCTGTTTTTT
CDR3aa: CAWSVRRTGELFF

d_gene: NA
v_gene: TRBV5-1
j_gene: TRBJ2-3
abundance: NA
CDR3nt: TGCGCCAGCAGCTTGGGACAGAATGCAGATACGCAGTATTTT
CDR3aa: CASSLGQNADTQYF

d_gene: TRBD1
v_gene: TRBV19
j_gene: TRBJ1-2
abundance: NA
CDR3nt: TGTGCCAGTAAAGGACAGGGGGAATTCTTGGATGGCTACACCTTC
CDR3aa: CASKGQGEFLDGYTF

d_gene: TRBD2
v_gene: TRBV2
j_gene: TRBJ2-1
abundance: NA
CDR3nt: TGTGCCAGCAGTGAAGCTGTGACAGGGCAGGGACTAGCGGGAGGGATTGCCTCCTACAATGAGCAGTTCTTC
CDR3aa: CASSEAVTGQGLAGGIASYNEQFF

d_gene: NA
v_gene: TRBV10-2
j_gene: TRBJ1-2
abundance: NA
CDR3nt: TGCGCCAGCGTTCGGAAAGGGCAGGGAGGAGGCTACACCTTC
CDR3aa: CASVRKGQGGGYTF

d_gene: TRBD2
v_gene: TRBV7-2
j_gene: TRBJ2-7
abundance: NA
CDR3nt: TGTGCCAGCAGCTTAGGGCGGGGGATGACCTACGAGCAGTACTTC
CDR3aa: CASSLGRGMTYEQYF

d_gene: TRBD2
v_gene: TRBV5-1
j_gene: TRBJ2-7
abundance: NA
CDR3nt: TGCGCCAGCAGCTTTGAGGTTGGGGCTAGCGGGGTCTACGAGCAGTACTTC
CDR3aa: CASSFEVGASGVYEQYF

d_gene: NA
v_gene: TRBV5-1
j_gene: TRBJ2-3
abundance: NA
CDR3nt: TGCGCCAGCAGCGGACGGACAGTAACGACAGATACGCAGTATTTT
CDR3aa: CASSGRTVTTDTQYF

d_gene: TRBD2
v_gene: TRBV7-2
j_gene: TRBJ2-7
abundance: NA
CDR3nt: TGTGCCAGCAGCTTTGGTGCGGGAGTGGCCTACGAGCAGTACTTC
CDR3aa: CASSFGAGVAYEQYF

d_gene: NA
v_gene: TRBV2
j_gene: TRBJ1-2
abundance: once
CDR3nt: TGTGCCAGCAGTGAAGCCTGGGGGTACAGGGATGGCTACACCTTC
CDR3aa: CASSEAWGYRDGYTF

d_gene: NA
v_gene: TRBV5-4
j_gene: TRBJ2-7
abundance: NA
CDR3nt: TGTGCCAGCAGCCCCAGCCAGGGACTCACCAACGAGCAGTACTTC
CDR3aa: CASSPSQGLTNEQYF

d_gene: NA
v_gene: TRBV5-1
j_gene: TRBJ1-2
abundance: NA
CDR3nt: TGCGCCAGCAGCTTCGGGGCACTACAGGGTTCTGGCTACACCTTC
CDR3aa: CASSFGALQGSGYTF

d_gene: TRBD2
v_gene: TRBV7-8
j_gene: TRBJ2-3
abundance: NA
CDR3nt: TGTGCCAGCAGCAGAGGGACTAGGGAGACAGATACGCAGTATTTT
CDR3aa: CASSRGTRETDTQYF

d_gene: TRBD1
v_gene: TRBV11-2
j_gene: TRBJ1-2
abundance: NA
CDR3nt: TGTGCCAGCAGCTTAGCCGTGACAGGGGGCGGCTATGGCTACACCTTC
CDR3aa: CASSLAVTGGGYGYTF

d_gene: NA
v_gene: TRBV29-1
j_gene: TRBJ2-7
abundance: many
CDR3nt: TGCAGCGTCGCCAAGTCGGGACAACTCTACGAGCAGTACTTC
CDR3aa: CSVAKSGQLYEQYF

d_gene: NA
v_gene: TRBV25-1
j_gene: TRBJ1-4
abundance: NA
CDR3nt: TGTGCCAGCAGTGACCTCGGCGCGGGGGGGGAAAAACTGTTTTTT
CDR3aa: CASSDLGAGGEKLFF

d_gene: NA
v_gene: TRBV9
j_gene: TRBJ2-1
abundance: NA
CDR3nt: TGTGCCAGCAGCGACGGTCTAGCAGACGAGCAGTTCTTC
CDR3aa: CASSDGLADEQFF

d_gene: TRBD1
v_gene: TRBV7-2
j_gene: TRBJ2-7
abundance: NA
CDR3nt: TGTGCCAGCAGCTTAGGGGACAGGGGGCTGTACGAGCAGTACTTC
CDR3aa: CASSLGDRGLYEQYF

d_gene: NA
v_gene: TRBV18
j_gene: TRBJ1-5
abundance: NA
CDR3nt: TGTGCCAGCTCACCATCAGGGGATCAGCCCCAGCATTTT
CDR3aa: CASSPSGDQPQHF

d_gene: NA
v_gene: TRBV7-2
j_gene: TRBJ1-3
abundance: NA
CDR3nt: TGTGCCAGCAGCTTAGGAACGGGGAGGGGAACTGGAAACACCATATATTTT
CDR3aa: CASSLGTGRGTGNTIYF

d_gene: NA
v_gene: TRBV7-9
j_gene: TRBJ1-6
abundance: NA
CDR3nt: TGTGCCAGCAGGCCGACTTGGGAGGAACCCTATAATTCACCCCTCCACTTT
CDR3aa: CASRPTWEEPYNSPLHF

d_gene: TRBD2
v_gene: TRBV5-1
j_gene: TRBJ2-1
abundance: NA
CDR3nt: TGCGCCAGCAGCAAGTTTCCCGGACTAGCGGGAGGGAAGTCCTACAATGAGCAGTTCTTC
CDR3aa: CASSKFPGLAGGKSYNEQFF

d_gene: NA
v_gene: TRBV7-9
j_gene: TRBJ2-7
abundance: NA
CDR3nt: TGTGCCAGCAGCCCCGAACGGGGGGAGCAGTACTTC
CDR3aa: CASSPERGEQYF

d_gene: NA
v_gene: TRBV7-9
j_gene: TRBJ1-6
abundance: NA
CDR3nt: TGTGCCAGCAGCTACAGCACAGGGCGTAATTCACCCCTCCACTTT
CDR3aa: CASSYSTGRNSPLHF

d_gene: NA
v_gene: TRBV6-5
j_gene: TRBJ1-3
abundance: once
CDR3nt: TGTGCCAGCAGTTATCGGGGGGGCCCTGGAAACACCATATATTTT
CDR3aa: CASSYRGGPGNTIYF

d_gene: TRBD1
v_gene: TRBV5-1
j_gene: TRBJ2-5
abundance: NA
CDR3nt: TGCGCCAGCAGCACAGGACAGGGTTTTACGGTTAGGGAGACCCAGTACTTC
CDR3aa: CASSTGQGFTVRETQYF

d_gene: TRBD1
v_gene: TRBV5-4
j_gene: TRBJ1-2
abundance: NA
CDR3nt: TGTGCCAGCAGTAAGGGACAGGGAACCTATGGCTACACCTTC
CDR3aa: CASSKGQGTYGYTF

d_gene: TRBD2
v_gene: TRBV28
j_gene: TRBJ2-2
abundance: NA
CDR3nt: TGTGCCAGCAGTTTACCCCTTGGGGGAGGCGGGAGAAACACCGGGGAGCTGTTTTTT
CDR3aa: CASSLPLGGGGRNTGELFF